This is a list of T cell receptor beta chains from one sample in a study. TCRdb redid the calling of the reads with MiXCR, one entry per CDR3 protein. Of some 4,500 distinct CDR3 sequences listed, roughly 8% are singletons. Sequencing was done on a sample of CD4+ T cells from synovial fluid. The receptors here all came from a human donor with rheumatoid arthritis. The CDR3 runs from the conserved cysteine through the conserved F or W. The D gene is left open where the match is weak. Where a row states a size, it is once, few, many or the class of an expanded clone; other rows omit it.

TGTGCCAGCAGCACTCAGAGTAGCGAGCAGTTCTTC | CASSTQSSEQFF | TRBV11-2 | - | medium-sized | TRBJ2-1
TGTGCCAGCAGTGAAAGGCCCCCATATAGCAATCAGCCCCAGCATTTT | CASSERPPYSNQPQHF | TRBV6-1 | - | medium-sized | TRBJ1-5
TGTGCCAGCAGCTTAGATGCCCGCGGTTGGGGCTACACCTTC | CASSLDARGWGYTF | TRBV11-3 | - | - | TRBJ1-2
TGTGCCAGCTCTCGACAGACGAACACTGAAGCTTTCTTT | CASSRQTNTEAFF | TRBV18 | - | few | TRBJ1-1
TGTGCCAGCAGCCGAGGGTTGTGGGACGGCTACACCTTC | CASSRGLWDGYTF | TRBV7-9 | - | medium-sized | TRBJ1-2
TGTGCCAGCTCGGAAAGACAAAGTCTGAACACTGAAGCTTTCTTT | CASSERQSLNTEAFF | TRBV18 | - | medium-sized | TRBJ1-1
TGCAGTGCTAGACCCGAGGGGGTCGGCACAGATACGCAGTATTTT | CSARPEGVGTDTQYF | TRBV20-1 | - | medium-sized | TRBJ2-3
TGTGCCATCAGCGACCTACGACAGGGTGTAAGCACAGATACGCAGTATTTT | CAISDLRQGVSTDTQYF | TRBV10-3 | TRBD1 | - | TRBJ2-3
TGCAGTGCTAGAGTGGGGACACTGAGGGATCAGCCCCAGCATTTT | CSARVGTLRDQPQHF | TRBV20-1 | - | medium-sized | TRBJ1-5
TGTGCCAGCTCACCAGGGACAGGAAGAACTGAAGCTTTCTTT | CASSPGTGRTEAFF | TRBV18 | TRBD1 | many | TRBJ1-1
TGCAGCGCTGGAGGGGGCATGAACACTGAAGCTTTCTTT | CSAGGGMNTEAFF | TRBV29-1 | TRBD1 | medium-sized | TRBJ1-1
TGTGCCAGCAGTCCCGGGGCGGATTCACCCCTCCACTTT | CASSPGADSPLHF | TRBV2 | - | large | TRBJ1-6
TGTGCCAGCAGGGGGTACAATGAGCAGTTCTTC | CASRGYNEQFF | TRBV4-2 | - | many | TRBJ2-1
TGTGCCAGCTCACCGGGGGACGGCGAGCAGTACTTC | CASSPGDGEQYF | TRBV18 | - | few | TRBJ2-7
TGTGCCAGCAGTTTACCCGAGTCCCAAGAGACCCAGTACTTC | CASSLPESQETQYF | TRBV12-3/TRBV12-4 | - | many | TRBJ2-5
TGTGCCAGCAGCCTATCAGGGCAAGAGACCCAGTACTTC | CASSLSGQETQYF | TRBV12-3/TRBV12-4 | - | - | TRBJ2-5
TGTGCCAGCACGAAGGGGGGGTATGCGAACACCGGGGAGCTGTTTTTT | CASTKGGYANTGELFF | TRBV12-3/TRBV12-4 | - | many | TRBJ2-2
TGTGCCACCATGGTACAGGGGCCGACAACTAATGAAAAACTGTTTTTT | CATMVQGPTTNEKLFF | TRBV28 | TRBD1 | - | TRBJ1-4
TGCGCCAGCAGCCCCGGGACAGGGCCCGAGCAGTACTTC | CASSPGTGPEQYF | TRBV5-1 | TRBD1 | medium-sized | TRBJ2-7
TGTGCCAGCTCTACAGCCCTTAGCACAGATACGCAGTATTTT | CASSTALSTDTQYF | TRBV7-2 | - | medium-sized | TRBJ2-3
TGTGCCAGCAGCCTTTCGTCAGAGACCCAGTACTTC | CASSLSSETQYF | TRBV3-1 | - | medium-sized | TRBJ2-5
TGTGCCATCAAAGTTGCTAGCGGGAGTGTATCTGACGAGCAGTACTTC | CAIKVASGSVSDEQYF | TRBV10-3 | TRBD2 | many | TRBJ2-7
TGTGCCAGTAGTAGACGACAGGGAGGGTCGAATGAGCAGTTCTTC | CASSRRQGGSNEQFF | TRBV19 | - | medium-sized | TRBJ2-1
TGTGCCAGTAGTACGGACAGGGGGCGAATAAGCTCCTACAATGAGCAGTTCTTC | CASSTDRGRISSYNEQFF | TRBV19 | TRBD1 | many | TRBJ2-1
TGCAGCGTTGACCCCGCGGGGTACAATGAGCAGTTCTTC | CSVDPAGYNEQFF | TRBV29-1 | - | medium-sized | TRBJ2-1
TGCAGCGTTGAAGGGACAGGGGACGGGTACCAAGAGACCCAGTACTTC | CSVEGTGDGYQETQYF | TRBV29-1 | TRBD1 | many | TRBJ2-5
TGTGCCAGCAGCTCCTCGGACGGGAGGAGCTCCTACGAGCAGTACTTC | CASSSSDGRSSYEQYF | TRBV13 | TRBD2 | - | TRBJ2-7
TGTGCCAGTAGTATTCAGGGGTCGAGTGAGCAGTTCTTC | CASSIQGSSEQFF | TRBV19 | - | many | TRBJ2-1
TGTGCCAGCAGTGCGTCGGGATACACCGGGGAGCTGTTTTTT | CASSASGYTGELFF | TRBV25-1 | - | - | TRBJ2-2
TGTGCCAGCAGCTACAACAGGGGCCACGAGCAGTACTTC | CASSYNRGHEQYF | TRBV13 | TRBD1 | medium-sized | TRBJ2-7
TGTGCCAGCTGCCGGACAGGAGGCAACGAGCAGTACTTC | CASCRTGGNEQYF | TRBV6-2/TRBV6-3 | TRBD1 | few | TRBJ2-7
TGTGCCAGCAGCTCCCCTGGGGGAGAGACCCAGTACTTC | CASSSPGGETQYF | TRBV9 | - | medium-sized | TRBJ2-5
TGTGCCAGTCGTACAGGGCATCGCGATGGGGCCCTCCACTTT | CASRTGHRDGALHF | TRBV19 | - | medium-sized | TRBJ1-6
TGTGCCAGCAGCCTGTTGGCAGCTAATCAGCCCCAGCATTTT | CASSLLAANQPQHF | TRBV5-6 | - | - | TRBJ1-5
TGTGCCAGCAGCTTAATGGGCAGGGACGATGAGCAGTTCTTC | CASSLMGRDDEQFF | TRBV7-3 | - | once | TRBJ2-1
TGTGCCAGCACCCACGGGGGAGGGTTCTACAATGAGCAGTTCTTC | CASTHGGGFYNEQFF | TRBV7-9 | TRBD2 | many | TRBJ2-1
TGTGCCAGCGCCCGCGGCAGCTTCACTGGAAACACCATATATTTT | CASARGSFTGNTIYF | TRBV6-5 | - | medium-sized | TRBJ1-3
TGCAGTGCTAGAGTTCCCGACCGGGAGGGTGGCTACACCTTC | CSARVPDREGGYTF | TRBV20-1 | - | medium-sized | TRBJ1-2
TGCAGTGCTAGTGGGTTGGGGGATGATGAAAAACTGTTTTTT | CSASGLGDDEKLFF | TRBV20-1 | - | medium-sized | TRBJ1-4
TGCAGTGCTCAAGAGGACCGCTATGGCTACACCTTC | CSAQEDRYGYTF | TRBV20-1 | - | many | TRBJ1-2
TGTGCCAGCAGCTCGGACAGCCGCTCTGGAAACACCATATATTTT | CASSSDSRSGNTIYF | TRBV5-4 | - | many | TRBJ1-3
TGTGCCAGCAGCGAGGGACAGGGAGGAGTCAATGAGCAGTTCTTC | CASSEGQGGVNEQFF | TRBV7-9 | TRBD1 | medium-sized | TRBJ2-1
TGTGCCAGCAGGGCCAATGCGTATGAGCAGTACTTC | CASRANAYEQYF | TRBV2 | - | medium-sized | TRBJ2-7
TGTGCCAGCAGCCGTGACAGGGAGTCGGCCGGGGAGCTGTTTTTT | CASSRDRESAGELFF | TRBV7-3 | TRBD1 | many | TRBJ2-2
TGTGCCAGCAGCATCTTGGGTGGAAATAACTATGGCTACACCTTC | CASSILGGNNYGYTF | TRBV5-6 | - | many | TRBJ1-2
TGCAGTGCTAGAGATCGGGCGGGTAGCTCGAACACCGGGGAGCTGTTTTTT | CSARDRAGSSNTGELFF | TRBV20-1 | - | many | TRBJ2-2